The 25 T cell receptor beta chains listed next were all sequenced from one sample in a study of T cell responses to AZD1222 COVID-19 vaccine. Data came from immunoSEQ multiplex PCR; TCRdb stores just in-frame clones and leaves some out. This sample's table has about 140,000 clones. The source material was peripheral blood. All receptors come from an adult in good health.

This chain uses TRBV11-2 with TRBJ2-5; TRBD1 matches at 8 bases. The CDR3 is 13 residues long. Trimming took 5 bases from V and 5 from J; bases not matched to a gene: 4. Germline CDR1 reads SGHAT; CDR2 reads FQNNGV. CDR3 in DNA: TGTGCCAGCAGCGCAGGGGGCTCGGAGACCCAGTACTTC. It encodes CASSAGGSETQYF.

CDR3 nucleotide sequence: TGTGCCAGCAGCCAGGGTGGAGGATATGGCTACACCTTC. This codes for CASSQGGGYGYTF. The rearrangement uses TRBV3-1 (or the pseudogene TRBV3-2) and TRBJ1-2; no firm D call. Trimming shortened V by 3 bases and J by 5 bases, and 10 bases separated the two germline ends. The CDR3 has 13 residues. CDR1 LGHDT and CDR2 YNNKEL come from the germline V gene (reference sequence).

The V gene is TRBV20-1, the J gene TRBJ2-5; D ambiguous. The CDR3 consists of 11 residues. Trimming pared 6 bases from V and 5 bases from J, leaving 10 bases between. Germline assignment: CDR1 DFQATT and CDR2 SNEGSKA (reference sequence). CDR3 protein: CSALPRETQYF. The CDR3 bases are TGCAGTGCCTTGCCCAGGGAGACCCAGTACTTC.

The rearrangement uses TRBV27 and TRBJ2-5; 8 bases are a match to TRBD2. The CDR3 consists of 16 residues. Germline-derived CDR1 and CDR2 are MNHEY and SMNVEV (reference sequence). V was clipped by 4 bases and J by 1 base; unmatched bases: 8. The CDR3 bases are TGTGCCAGCAGTTCCAAACTCACTAGCGGCCAAGAGACCCAGTACTTC. It is translated as CASSSKLTSGQETQYF.

The chain joins TRBV10-2 to TRBJ2-7; the D call may be TRBD1 or TRBD2 (5 bases each). Germline assignment: CDR1 WSHSY and CDR2 SAAADI. The CDR3 contains 15 residues. Trimming pared 5 bases from V and 2 bases from J, leaving 16 bases between. CDR3 sequence reads: CASSPPSRGPYEQYF. The DNA for the CDR3 is TGCGCCAGCAGTCCCCCGAGCCGGGGCCCCTACGAGCAGTACTTC.

This chain uses TRBV5-5 with TRBJ1-5; unclear D gene. The ends were cut back, 4 bases at V and 3 bases at J, with 8 bases in the middle. Germline V CDR1 and CDR2: SGHKS, YYEKEE (reference sequence). CDR3 length: 13 amino acids. The CDR3 here is CASSRHPNQPQHF. The CDR3 nucleotides are TGTGCCAGCAGCCGACACCCCAATCAGCCCCAGCATTTT. The full variable domain, rest sourced from reference TRBV5-5 and TRBJ1-5, is DAGVTQSPTHLIKTRGQQVTLRCSPISGHKSVSWYQQVLGQGPQFIFQYYEKEERGRGNFPDRFSARQFPNYSSELNVNALLLGDSALYLCASSRHPNQPQHFGDGTRLSIL.

The chain combines TRBV2 with TRBJ1-5; 10 bases fit TRBD1. V lost 8 bases to trimming and J lost 6 bases; unmatched junction nucleotides: 10. Germline lookup yields CDR1 SNHLY and CDR2 FYNNEI. The CDR3 is 15 amino acids. The CDR3 DNA follows: TGTGCCAGCTCTCTCTCCGGGACAGGGGTTCAGCCCCAGCATTTT. Translating gives CASSLSGTGVQPQHF. Together with reference TRBV2 and TRBJ1-5, the CDR3 gives the full variable domain: EPEVTQTPSHQVTQMGQEVILRCVPISNHLYFYWYRQILGQKVEFLVSFYNNEISEKSEIFDDQFSVERPDGSNFTLKIRSTKLEDSAMYFCASSLSGTGVQPQHFGDGTRLSIL.

The chain joins TRBV24-1 to TRBJ1-5; weak D call: TRBD1 (5 bases). Germline CDR1 reads KGHDR; CDR2 reads SFDVKD. The V and J ends lost 8 bases and 0 bases respectively, with 10 bases between them. The CDR3 sequence is 14 residues long. DNA for the CDR3: TGTGCCACCAAAGACAGAAATAGCAATCAGCCCCAGCATTTT. Translating it yields CATKDRNSNQPQHF.

The V call is TRBV10-3, the J call TRBJ1-1; no definite D call. Germline V gives CDR1 ENHRY, CDR2 SYGVKD. This CDR3 region has 15 residues. With 4 bases removed from V and 2 bases from J, the gap between germline ends came to 14 bases. CDR3 loop: CAISALPGANTEAFF. CDR3 in DNA: TGTGCCATCAGTGCGTTACCGGGAGCCAACACTGAAGCTTTCTTT.

The chain recombines TRBV6-5 with TRBJ1-6, with D hard to call. There are 14 residues in the CDR3. CDR1 and CDR2 (germline): MNHEY, SVGAGI. Trimming cost V 7 bases and J 7 bases, with 14 bases left between them. CDR3 protein: CASTPGWQNSPLHF. The CDR3 nucleotides read TGTGCCAGCACCCCGGGGTGGCAGAATTCACCCCTCCACTTT.

The J gene is TRBJ1-1, the V gene TRBV6-5; a weak D match, TRBD1 (5 bases). There are 13 residues in the CDR3. V gave up 6 bases and J gave up 4 bases, with 12 bases separating them. Germline-derived CDR1 and CDR2 are MNHEY and SVGAGI. CDR3 DNA: TGTGCCAGCAGGATCAGGGAGGCCACTGAAGCTTTCTTT. Protein sequence: CASRIREATEAFF.

The chain is built from TRBV2 and TRBJ1-6; 7 bases are shared with TRBD1. The CDR3 sequence is 16 residues long. Germline-derived CDR1 and CDR2 are SNHLY and FYNNEI. V lost 3 bases and J lost 3; bases outside the gene matches: 5. The CDR3 DNA reads TGTGCCAGCAGTGATGGTGGACAGGTCTATAATTCACCCCTCCACTTT. Its protein is CASSDGGQVYNSPLHF.

The chain uses TRBV6-2 or TRBV6-3 and TRBJ2-2, with D unresolved. The V end lost 0 bases, the J end lost 0 bases, and 8 bases lay between the germline ends. The germline CDR1 and CDR2 sequences are MNHEY and SVGEGT. This CDR3 comprises 16 residues. The CDR3 sequence: CASSYSPVANTGELFF. The CDR3 bases are TGTGCCAGCAGTTACTCCCCAGTTGCGAACACCGGGGAGCTGTTTTTT.

The J gene is TRBJ1-2, the V gene TRBV9; D not certain. CDR1 SGDLS and CDR2 YYNGEE come from the germline V gene. The CDR3 is 13 residues long. V was clipped by 3 bases and J by 1 base, with 7 bases between them. Written as DNA, the CDR3 is TGTGCCAGCAGCGGACGAATTAACTATGGCTACACCTTC. It specifies CASSGRINYGYTF.

The CDR3 nucleotides read TGTGCCAGCAGCGCCTCCCGGGACAGCCGGAACTATGGCTACACCTTC. Translated, it gives CASSASRDSRNYGYTF. The chain is built from TRBV9 and TRBJ1-2; TRBD1 matches at 7 bases. V was clipped by 3 bases and J by 2 bases; unmatched bases: 10. Germline V CDR1 and CDR2: SGDLS, YYNGEE. This CDR3 comprises 16 residues.

The chain uses TRBV5-6 and TRBJ1-3; D is ambiguous. The CDR3 runs to 17 residues. The germline V gene has CDR1 SGHDT and CDR2 YYEEEE. V gave up 1 base and J gave up 0 bases, with 14 bases separating them. The CDR3 sequence: CASSLLGRESSGNTIYF. The CDR3, as DNA: TGTGCCAGCAGCTTGTTAGGTAGGGAGAGCTCTGGAAACACCATATATTTT.

The chain recombines TRBV6-2 or TRBV6-3 with TRBJ2-7, with a possible D match to TRBD1 (6 bases). The CDR3 is 13 amino acids. CDR1 is MNHEY and CDR2 is SVGEGT in the germline V gene. V lost 3 bases and J 3 bases, leaving 9 bases between the germline ends. The CDR3 is CASSYGGNYEQYF. The CDR3 DNA is TGTGCCAGCAGTTATGGGGGCAACTACGAGCAGTACTTC.

The chain uses TRBV7-2 and TRBJ1-1; TRBD1 matches 8 bases. This CDR3 spans 13 amino acids. Germline trimming cut 5 bases from V and 12 bases from J; bases unmatched to any gene: 11. Germline CDR1 and CDR2: SGHTA and FQGNSA. The CDR3 DNA is TGTGCCAGCAGCCCTAGGGGTGACAGGGGATCTTTCTTT. Its protein product is CASSPRGDRGSFF.

Comment on this clone: Compared with germline, one end of the junction differs, possibly owing to a read error. The chain carries TRBV20-1 and TRBJ1-1; no clear D. This CDR3 has 9 residues. Per the germline V gene, CDR1 is DFQATT and CDR2 is SNEGSKA (reference sequence). The CDR3 sequence is CSATPVPPF. CDR3 nucleotides: TGCAGTGCTACCCCCGTCCCCCCGTTT.

The rearrangement links TRBV20-1 to TRBJ2-5, with D perhaps matching TRBD2 (5 bases). Trimming left V 6 bases short and J 5 bases short, with 7 bases between. Germline CDR1 reads DFQATT; CDR2 reads SNEGSKA (reference sequence). The CDR3 is made up of 10 amino acids. The CDR3 nucleotides are TGCAGTGCACAGCGGGAGACCCAGTACTTC. Its protein product is CSAQRETQYF.

The rearrangement uses TRBV6-1 and TRBJ1-2, with 7 bases lining up with TRBD1. CDR1 is MNHNS and CDR2 is SASEGT in the germline V gene. V was pared by 1 base and J by 3 bases, with 5 bases of the junction left unmatched. This CDR3 spans 15 amino acids. DNA for the CDR3: TGTGCCAGCAGTGAAGAGGACAGGTTCGACTATGGCTACACCTTC. Protein sequence: CASSEEDRFDYGYTF.

The chain couples TRBV7-9 to TRBJ1-1; tentatively, D is TRBD1 (6 bases). CDR3 length: 13 residues. V shed 4 bases and J shed 1 base, with 7 bases lying between them. The V gene's germline CDR1 is SEHNR and CDR2 FQNEAQ (reference sequence). The CDR3 sequence is CASSWGQNTEAFF. For the CDR3, the DNA is TGTGCCAGCAGCTGGGGACAGAACACTGAAGCTTTCTTT.

The chain employs TRBV12-5 and TRBJ2-3; D possibly corresponds to TRBD1 (6 bases). Deletions cut 5 bases from V and 2 bases from J, with 11 bases between. The CDR3 is 14 amino acids. Per the germline V gene, CDR1 is LGHNT and CDR2 is FRNRAP. CDR3 loop: CASGPQGNTDTQYF. The CDR3 DNA reads TGTGCTAGTGGTCCACAGGGAAACACAGATACGCAGTATTTT.

Points on this clone: Different DNA sequences within this sample yield the same CDR3. The CDR3 loop is CASSLGGDTEAFF. Here the CDR3 DNA reads TGCGCCAGCAGCTTGGGCGGGGACACTGAAGCTTTCTTT. The chain has TRBV5-1 and TRBJ1-1; unclear D gene. Germline V CDR1 and CDR2: SGHRS, YFSETQ. V lost 0 bases and J 3 bases, leaving 6 bases between the germline ends. This CDR3 is built from 13 residues.

This chain links TRBV5-6 with TRBJ2-7; TRBD1 matches 7 bases. This CDR3 contains 15 residues. The J segment lost 0 bases and the V segment lost 0 bases, leaving 3 bases of the junction unmatched. Germline V gene sequence: CDR1 SGHDT, CDR2 YYEEEE. CDR3 residues: CASSLVGQSSYEQYF. The CDR3 DNA follows: TGTGCCAGCAGCTTGGTGGGACAGAGCTCCTACGAGCAGTACTTC. The variable domain in full, completed from reference TRBV5-6 and TRBJ2-7, reads DAGVTQSPTHLIKTRGQQVTLRCSPKSGHDTVSWYQQALGQGPQFIFQYYEEEERQRGNFPDRFSGHQFPNYSSELNVNALLLGDSALYLCASSLVGQSSYEQYFGPGTRLTVT.